The 17 T cell receptor beta chains reported below all come from one sample, sequenced in a study of OX40 agonist ivuxolimab in advanced cancers. Generated by immunoSEQ multiplex PCR, the TCRdb table keeps only in-frame clones and is missing some. Among tens of thousands of clones listed, roughly 82% were seen once. The material sequenced was CD4+ or CD8+ T cells sorted from blood, taken in a trial of the OX40 agonist ivuxolimab. Receptor source: an adult with an advanced solid tumor such as melanoma, head and neck, liver or kidney cancer.

This clone was seen just once. J is TRBJ2-5 and V is TRBV9; D perhaps matches TRBD1 (7 bases). V was shortened by 0 bases and J by 3 bases, with 21 bases between the two germline ends. The CDR3 is 18 amino acids. Per the germline V gene, CDR1 is SGDLS and CDR2 is YYNGEE. The DNA for the CDR3 is TGTGCCAGCAGCGTAGCGGTGGGGGGACAGCGACGAGAAGAGACCCAGTACTTC. It encodes CASSVAVGGQRREETQYF.

The table lists this clone with a count of one. The chain couples TRBV6-5 to TRBJ2-1; TRBD1 or TRBD2 may be the D gene (6 bases each). The length of the CDR3 is 13 residues. Trimming left V 6 bases short and J 10 bases short, with 16 bases between. The V gene's germline CDR1 is MNHEY and CDR2 SVGAGI. The CDR3 protein is CASSPPGAGEQFF. The CDR3 DNA reads as TGTGCCAGCAGCCCCCCGGGGGCCGGGGAGCAGTTCTTC.

This clone was detected only once. The chain has TRBV19 and TRBJ1-5, with D possibly TRBD1 on 5 matching bases. The V end lost 6 bases, the J end lost 7 bases, and 16 bases lay between the germline ends. The CDR3 contains 14 residues. Germline loops: CDR1 LNHDA, CDR2 SQIVND (reference sequence). For the CDR3, the DNA is TGTGCCAGTAGCCCAAGAGGGGTTGGACAGCCCCAGCATTTT. It encodes CASSPRGVGQPQHF.

This chain connects TRBV9 to TRBJ2-5, with TRBD1 matching 9 bases. The trim removed 3 bases at V and 1 base at J, leaving 7 bases unmatched. This CDR3 contains 16 residues. The germline V gene encodes CDR1 SGDLS and CDR2 YYNGEE. The DNA for the CDR3 is TGTGCCAGCAGCGAAACAGGGGGCCCCCTCCAAGAGACCCAGTACTTC. Protein sequence: CASSETGGPLQETQYF.

The V and J genes are TRBV11-3 and TRBJ2-5; D is perhaps TRBD1 or TRBD2 (5 bases each). This CDR3 comprises 15 residues. From germline, CDR1 is SGHNT and CDR2 YENEEA. V lost 0 bases, J lost 4 bases, and 12 bases lay in between. As DNA, the CDR3 is TGTGCCAGCAGCTTAGAGTGGGGGTCCGGAGAGACCCAGTACTTC. Translated, it gives CASSLEWGSGETQYF.

V gene TRBV5-1 combines with J gene TRBJ2-3, with D maybe TRBD1 (6 bases). The V and J ends lost 4 bases and 3 bases respectively, with 15 bases between them. The CDR3 loop spans 15 amino acids. The germline V gene encodes CDR1 SGHRS and CDR2 YFSETQ. CDR3 sequence: CASSNKGTQTDTQYF. In DNA form, the CDR3 reads TGCGCCAGCAGCAATAAAGGGACACAGACAGATACGCAGTATTTT. The full variable domain, completed using reference TRBV5-1 and TRBJ2-3, is KAGVTQTPRYLIKTRGQQVTLSCSPISGHRSVSWYQQTPGQGLQFLFEYFSETQRNKGNFPGRFSGRQFSNSRSEMNVSTLELGDSALYLCASSNKGTQTDTQYFGPGTRLTVL.

The rearrangement links TRBV29-1 to TRBJ2-1; 10 bases fit TRBD2. The CDR3 loop spans 14 amino acids. V lost 1 base to trimming and J lost 6 bases; unmatched junction nucleotides: 3. The germline V gene encodes CDR1 SQVTM and CDR2 ANQGSEA. The CDR3 DNA sequence: TGCAGCGTTGAAGCAGCGGGGGGGCTCAATGAGCAGTTCTTC. Its translation is CSVEAAGGLNEQFF.

The CDR3 DNA follows: TGTGCCTGGAGTCCCGGTGGGGGGCCCCAGCATTTT. This codes for CAWSPGGGPQHF. The gene calls are TRBV30 and TRBJ1-5; D is possibly TRBD1 (5 bases). The CDR3 contains 12 residues. V lost 2 bases, J lost 9 bases, and 11 bases lay in between. CDR1 GTSNPN and CDR2 SVGIG come from the germline V gene (reference sequence).

V and J are TRBV11-2 and TRBJ2-5; 8 bases are a match to TRBD1. This CDR3 spans 16 amino acids. CDR1 and CDR2 (germline): SGHAT, FQNNGV. V lost 5 bases, J lost 1 base, and 9 bases stayed unmatched. The CDR3 bases are TGTGCCAGCAGCGTAGTCACAGGGGGTAGCCAAGAGACCCAGTACTTC. This translates into CASSVVTGGSQETQYF. Filled out from reference TRBV11-2 and TRBJ2-5, the complete variable domain reads EAGVAQSPRYKIIEKRQSVAFWCNPISGHATLYWYQQILGQGPKLLIQFQNNGVVDDSQLPKDRFSAERLKGVDSTLKIQPAKLEDSAVYLCASSVVTGGSQETQYFGPGTRLLVL.

The V gene is TRBV4-2, the J gene TRBJ2-1; D remains unclear. The V and J ends lost 3 bases and 15 bases respectively, with 15 bases between them. Looked up from germline, CDR1 is LGHNA and CDR2 is YNFKEQ. CDR3 length: 12 amino acids. The CDR3 region is CASSHRSSPPFF. The CDR3 region has the DNA TGTGCCAGCAGCCATCGTAGCTCCCCCCCGTTCTTC.

The chain is built from TRBV7-3 and TRBJ2-3, with a tentative D call TRBD2 (6 bases). Germline V gene sequence: CDR1 SGHTA, CDR2 FQGTGA. The CDR3 extends over 13 amino acids. Between the trimmed V and J ends, which lost 5 bases and 4 bases, there was a span of 10 bases. The CDR3 DNA reads as TGTGCCAGCAGCCTGGACTACTCAGATACGCAGTATTTT. Encoded protein: CASSLDYSDTQYF.

This chain uses TRBV15 with TRBJ1-3, with TRBD1 as a possible D gene (5 bases). V lost 0 bases, J lost 2 bases, and 11 bases lay in between. CDR1 is LNHNV and CDR2 is YYDKDF in the germline V gene (reference sequence). The CDR3 totals 16 residues. The CDR3 protein is CATSRDGGLPGNTIYF. For the CDR3, the DNA is TGTGCCACCAGCAGAGATGGGGGGTTACCTGGAAACACCATATATTTT. Combining the CDR3 with reference TRBV15 and TRBJ1-3 gives the whole variable domain DAMVIQNPRYQVTQFGKPVTLSCSQTLNHNVMYWYQQKSSQAPKLLFHYYDKDFNNEADTPDNFQSRRPNTSFCFLDIRSPGLGDTAMYLCATSRDGGLPGNTIYFGEGSWLTVV.

Only one count was recorded for this clone. The chain's CDR3 is CASSVGTDQPQHF. The DNA of the CDR3 is TGTGCCAGCAGCGTAGGGACAGATCAGCCCCAGCATTTT. The chain combines TRBV9 with TRBJ1-5, with a tentative D call TRBD1 (6 bases). The CDR3 has 13 residues. Trimming left V 0 bases short and J 5 bases short, with 6 bases between. The germline CDR1 and CDR2 sequences are SGDLS and YYNGEE.

This chain uses TRBV4-2 with TRBJ2-3; the match to TRBD2 covers 10 bases. Unmatched junction bases numbered 6, after V lost 2 bases and J lost 4 bases. CDR3 size: 16 residues. The germline gives CDR1 LGHNA, CDR2 YNFKEQ. CDR3 nucleotide sequence: TGTGCCAGCAGCCAATCTAGCGGGGGAGTCGCAGATACGCAGTATTTT. It codes for CASSQSSGGVADTQYF.

The chain has TRBV18 and TRBJ1-5, with TRBD1 matching over 7 bases. The J segment lost 0 bases and the V segment lost 5 bases, leaving 4 bases of the junction unmatched. CDR1 is KGHSH, CDR2 LQKENI, per germline. This CDR3 is built from 15 residues. CDR3 coding DNA: TGTGCCAGCTCATCAAACAGGGGTAGCAATCAGCCCCAGCATTTT. Its translation: CASSSNRGSNQPQHF.

This clone was detected only once. The chain carries TRBV5-1 and TRBJ2-5, with 9 bases matching TRBD2. CDR3 length: 15 residues. The junction had 5 bases not matched to a gene; V was cut back by 3 bases and J by 2 bases. Germline CDR1 and CDR2: SGHRS and YFSETQ. The CDR3 DNA reads TGCGCCAGCAGCTCGGTAGCGGGGGCACAAGAGACCCAGTACTTC. This encodes CASSSVAGAQETQYF.

The J gene is TRBJ1-1, the V gene TRBV28; the match to TRBD1 covers 11 bases. Germline values: CDR1 MDHEN, CDR2 SYDVKM. The CDR3 runs 15 residues. V gave up 6 bases and J gave up 6 bases; unmatched junction bases: 9. CDR3 sequence reads: CASRYYGQGASEAFF. The DNA of the CDR3 is TGTGCCAGCAGGTACTACGGACAGGGGGCTTCTGAAGCTTTCTTT.